A selection of T cell receptor beta chains follows, all from one sample in a study of tumor and adjacent non-tumor tissue in lung cancer. TCRdb ran MiXCR on the multiplex PCR reads and lists one entry per CDR3 protein. The table includes more than 90,000 distinct CDR3 sequences, less than 75% detected once. Material: lung tumor tissue. Every receptor here comes from a man in his 60s with non-small cell lung cancer. Each CDR3 is given with its conserved first and last residue. Each record gives: D gene, V gene, J gene, CDR3 protein. A D gene is named only where the DNA matches it firmly.

.,TRBV11-2,TRBJ2-5,CASSLGESVQETLYF
.,TRBV29-1,TRBJ2-2,CSVSPLTNTGELFF
.,TRBV6-5,TRBJ2-1,CASSLRESYNEQFF
.,TRBV5-1,TRBJ2-3,CASSFRGIADTQYF
TRBD1,TRBV29-1,TRBJ2-2,CSSQEDRANTGELFF
.,TRBV5-6,TRBJ1-1,CAISPPGRETEAFF
.,TRBV5-1,TRBJ2-1,CASSLAPSQSGYEQFF
.,TRBV4-2,TRBJ2-1,CASSQEDRANEQFF
.,TRBV7-8,TRBJ1-5,CTSSLESAGGQPQHF
TRBD2,TRBV4-1,TRBJ2-6,CASSPLAGEHSGASVPTF
.,TRBV29-1,TRBJ1-3,CSAGLEHSGNTIYF
.,TRBV4-3,TRBJ2-5,CASSQVSTGMPETQYF
.,TRBV7-8,TRBJ2-3,CASSLDDWGVSTDTQYF
TRBD2,TRBV5-1,TRBJ2-5,CASSLPTGGWETQYF
.,TRBV7-9,TRBJ2-7,CASSLPDNSEQYF
TRBD2,TRBV20-1,TRBJ2-7,CSAQRGGVYEQYF
.,TRBV6-2/TRBV6-3,TRBJ2-3,CTSNRAGTDTQYF
.,TRBV11-2,TRBJ2-1,CASRTFERDEEFF
.,TRBV6-1,TRBJ2-1,CASSNRDRGLAIYNEQFF
.,TRBV6-6,TRBJ2-1,CASSSASERFHNEQFF
.,TRBV4-1,TRBJ2-5,CASSQDSGKEETQYF
.,TRBV13,TRBJ2-2,CASGLMGNTGELFF
.,TRBV7-8,TRBJ1-5,CASRYGTNSNQPQHF
.,TRBV5-1,TRBJ1-4,CASSSGRQAGNEKLFF
.,TRBV19,TRBJ2-7,CASSISPNYEQYF
TRBD1,TRBV4-3,TRBJ2-2,CASSQGDRVGTGELFF
.,TRBV29-1,TRBJ2-1,CSTRGAFGYNEQFF
TRBD1,TRBV28,TRBJ1-2,CASSDTSSRTGIGYTF
TRBD2,TRBV11-3,TRBJ2-7,CASRSASGGSYAQYF
.,TRBV11-2,TRBJ2-7,CAISLVLYEQYF
.,TRBV20-1,TRBJ1-1,CSARDFTGGSNTEALF
.,TRBV6-2/TRBV6-3,TRBJ2-7,CASSNTYEQYF
.,TRBV11-2,TRBJ2-5,CASSLVPPGGETRYF
.,TRBV28,TRBJ1-1,CASSWGRDNEAFF
.,TRBV12-3/TRBV12-4,TRBJ1-1,CASTKDGMNTEAFF
.,TRBV14,TRBJ1-1,CASSPWQSNTEAFF
.,TRBV11-2,TRBJ1-1,CASSIRRENTEVFF
.,TRBV27,TRBJ1-6,CASRRGTPSSYNSPLHF
.,TRBV7-2,TRBJ2-2,CASSLARGSGTGELFF
.,TRBV5-6,TRBJ2-1,CASSRDYNEQFF
.,TRBV6-1,TRBJ1-2,CASRQKLSASNYGYTF
.,TRBV6-5,TRBJ2-5,CASSKGLGTQYF
.,TRBV12-3/TRBV12-4,TRBJ1-1,CVSGSGWDQAFF
TRBD2,TRBV24-1,TRBJ2-1,CPTSSTQTSANEQFF
.,TRBV29-1,TRBJ1-4,CSGGGATNEKLFF
.,TRBV6-5,TRBJ1-2,CASSYSGDQGGYTF